This TCR beta chain was sequenced for a study of shared clonotypes between healthy human individuals. Study-level background: Each donor's CD4 naive and CD4 memory cells filled three plates apiece, CD8 naive two, and CD8 memory one.

The germline gives CDR1 MDHEN, CDR2 SYDVKM. V was trimmed by 7 bases and J by 4 bases, leaving 14 bases between them. The CDR3 is made up of 13 amino acids. CD45RO-negative CD8 cells positively selected for CCR7 made up the naive population, which excluded terminally differentiated effector memory CD45RA+ cells. Clones were sequenced by immunoSEQ multiplex PCR, and TCRdb holds only the in-frame ones, with some missing. The sample yields hundreds of thousands of clones, approximately 96% seen once. This sequence was found in a woman under 40 in good health. The sample comprised naive CD8+ T cells sorted from blood. The V gene is TRBV28, the J gene TRBJ2-7; D is ambiguous. Here the CDR3 DNA reads TGTGCCAGCAAAGGTGAGCGAAGATACGAGCAGTACTTC. This gives the protein CASKGERRYEQYF.